These 15 T cell receptor beta chains came from one sample sequenced in a study of blood T cell repertoires in COVID-19. Method: immunoSEQ multiplex PCR; TCRdb's copy keeps in-frame clones and lacks some. Seen here are 430,000 or so clones, 70% to 90% observed once, and the top ten hold about 1.5%. Material: PBMCs or T cells enriched from blood (not recorded which). The receptor set was obtained from a woman in her late teens or twenties who had been exposed to COVID-19.

The CDR3 DNA reads as TGTGCCAGCAGTGAAGCGGGGACAGAATACGAGCAGTACTTC. It is translated as CASSEAGTEYEQYF. The chain couples TRBV2 to TRBJ2-7, with 7 nucleotides matching TRBD1. Germline V CDR1 and CDR2: SNHLY, FYNNEI. The ends lost 0 bases at V and 4 bases at J; junction bases unmatched: 3. This CDR3 spans 14 amino acids.

The chain combines TRBV3-1 (or the pseudogene TRBV3-2) with TRBJ2-2; D ambiguous. The V end lost 6 bases, the J end lost 5 bases, and 13 bases lay between the germline ends. This CDR3 spans 14 amino acids. Germline V gives CDR1 LGHDT, CDR2 YNNKEL (reference sequence). Written as DNA, the CDR3 is TGTGCCAGCAGAGGCGTGGCGGCAACCGGGGAGCTGTTTTTT. This sequence encodes CASRGVAATGELFF.

The CDR3 here is CASSQVSGGNEQFF. The CDR3 DNA follows: TGTGCCAGCAGCCAAGTGTCAGGGGGCAATGAGCAGTTCTTC. This sequence joins TRBV3-1 (or the pseudogene TRBV3-2) and TRBJ2-1; 7 nucleotides line up with TRBD1. The germline V gene encodes CDR1 LGHDT and CDR2 YNNKEL (reference sequence). The trim removed 1 base at V and 6 bases at J, leaving 3 bases unmatched. The CDR3 covers 14 residues.

The rearrangement links TRBV18 to TRBJ2-7, with TRBD1 as a possible D gene (5 bases). The length of the CDR3 is 12 residues. Germline V gives CDR1 KGHSH, CDR2 LQKENI. V dropped 2 bases and J dropped 4 bases, with 6 bases sitting between them. CDR3 loop: CASSPAGYEQYF. The CDR3 DNA reads as TGTGCCAGCTCACCAGCAGGGTACGAGCAGTACTTC.

The gene calls are TRBV5-1 and TRBJ2-1; 9 bases fit TRBD2. V trimming: 1 base; J trimming: 0 bases; junction bases outside the gene matches: 5. The CDR3 loop spans 17 amino acids. Germline V gives CDR1 SGHRS, CDR2 YFSETQ. The CDR3 is CASSLRRLAASYNEQFF. CDR3 nucleotide sequence: TGCGCCAGCAGCTTGCGCCGACTAGCGGCCTCCTACAATGAGCAGTTCTTC.

The J gene is TRBJ2-1, the V gene TRBV4-1; TRBD2 matches at 10 bases. Per germline, CDR1 MGHRA and CDR2 YSYEKL. This CDR3 contains 17 residues. After removal of 4 bases from V and 10 bases from J, the junction contained 16 bases not matched to a gene. The CDR3, as DNA: TGCGCCAGCAGCCTCACAAGAGGGGGACTAGCGCAACAGGAGCAGTTCTTC. As protein: CASSLTRGGLAQQEQFF.

The chain joins TRBV30 to TRBJ2-1, with 15 bases aligning to TRBD2. The CDR3 is 15 residues long. V trimming: 4 bases; J trimming: 8 bases; junction bases outside the gene matches: 6. Germline lookup yields CDR1 GTSNPN and CDR2 SVGIG (reference sequence). CDR3 sequence reads: CAWKGLAGGGHEQFF. In DNA form, the CDR3 reads TGTGCCTGGAAGGGACTAGCGGGGGGCGGGCATGAGCAGTTCTTC.

This chain uses TRBV11-2 with TRBJ1-6; 9 bases fit TRBD1. Germline loops: CDR1 SGHAT, CDR2 FQNNGV. This CDR3 has 14 amino acids. Trimming at V came to 6 bases and at J to 5 bases, leaving 2 bases not matched to a gene. CDR3 nucleotides: TGTGCCAGCAGTAGGGACAGGGATAATTCACCCCTCCACTTT. It specifies CASSRDRDNSPLHF.

The J gene is TRBJ1-3, the V gene TRBV10-3, with a possible D match to TRBD1 (6 bases). Germline values: CDR1 ENHRY, CDR2 SYGVKD. V was shortened by 10 bases and J by 4 bases, with 17 bases between the two germline ends. The CDR3 is 14 residues long. The CDR3 spells CATHRVEGGNTIYF. The CDR3, as DNA: TGTGCCACCCACAGGGTAGAAGGGGGAAACACCATATATTTT.

This clone was counted only a few times. This chain uses TRBV18 with TRBJ1-5; TRBD1 might be the D (5 bases). V was trimmed by 6 bases and J by 5 bases, leaving 14 bases between them. In germline, CDR1 is KGHSH, CDR2 LQKENI. CDR3 length: 14 amino acids. As DNA, the CDR3 is TGTGCCAGCTCTCAGGGCCAGGCCGATCAGCCCCAGCATTTT. Amino acid sequence: CASSQGQADQPQHF.

The CDR3 sequence is CASSSWDRQNTEAFF. The CDR3 bases are TGTGCCAGCAGTTCCTGGGACAGACAGAACACTGAAGCTTTCTTT. V and J are TRBV14 and TRBJ1-1, with 7 bases matching TRBD1. Losses at the gene ends were 6 bases for V and 1 base for J; bases not matched to a gene: 8. Germline CDR1 is SGHDN and CDR2 is FVKESK. The CDR3 totals 15 residues.

CDR3 in DNA: TGTGCCAGCAGCGGGGGACAGGGGGCTTCGAACGAGCAGTACTTC. It specifies CASSGGQGASNEQYF. The V call is TRBV5-4, the J call TRBJ2-7; 12 bases fit TRBD1. The germline V gene encodes CDR1 SGHNT and CDR2 YYREEE (reference sequence). The CDR3 runs to 15 residues. The trim removed 4 bases at V and 5 bases at J, leaving 7 bases unmatched.

The genes are TRBV2 and TRBJ2-5, with 11 bases that match TRBD2. The germline V gene encodes CDR1 SNHLY and CDR2 FYNNEI. The junction had 12 bases not matched to a gene; V was cut back by 10 bases and J by 5 bases. This CDR3 has 15 amino acids. For the CDR3, the DNA is TGTGCCACCGGGCTAGCGGGGGGCTGGGCGGAGACCCAGTACTTC. This translates into CATGLAGGWAETQYF.

This clone has only one observation. This rearrangement joins TRBV5-1 to TRBJ2-3; 8 nucleotides line up with TRBD2. V shed 1 base, J shed 6 bases, and the junction held 7 bases outside the gene matches. Germline assignment: CDR1 SGHRS and CDR2 YFSETQ. The CDR3 loop spans 15 amino acids. In nucleotides, the CDR3 is TGCGCCAGCAGCTTGATCTCGGGAGGGGATGATACGCAGTATTTT. Translating it yields CASSLISGGDDTQYF.

This sequence joins TRBV7-2 and TRBJ1-4, with a weak D call TRBD1 (5 bases). Trimming stripped 5 bases from V and 5 bases from J, with 15 bases between. The CDR3 sequence is 15 residues long. From germline, CDR1 is SGHTA and CDR2 FQGNSA. The CDR3 DNA follows: TGTGCCAGCAGCCCATACGGACAAAGAAATGAAAAACTGTTTTTT. It specifies CASSPYGQRNEKLFF.